This T cell receptor beta chain is from a study of blood T cell repertoires in COVID-19. Whole-study context: PBMCs, B-cell-depleted T cells, or T cells were the source of the cDNA or gDNA that made up the material.

In the authors' workflow: The assay estimated nucleated cells by amplifying reference gene primers. Clones were sequenced by immunoSEQ multiplex PCR, and TCRdb holds only the in-frame ones, with some missing. V and J calls and clone size come straight from that table; D and trimming were deduced from the DNA. The repertoire consists of approximately 100,000 clones, with roughly 92% occurring once and the leading ten covering 4.5% to 6%. Germline V CDR1 and CDR2: MNHEY, SMNVEV (reference sequence). V lost 8 bases and J 2 bases, leaving 9 bases between the germline ends. There are 12 residues in the CDR3.

Sequenced: peripheral blood. The V and J genes are TRBV27 and TRBJ1-2, with D unresolved. This sequence originates from a man aged 65 to 79 with acute or convalescent COVID-19. The CDR3 DNA follows: TGTGCCAGCGGAAGACACAACTATGGCTACACCTTC. Its translation is CASGRHNYGYTF.